This T cell receptor (beta chain) stems from a study of shared clonotypes between healthy human individuals. Sequencing used immunoSEQ multiplex PCR; TCRdb keeps in-frame clones, though not all of them. The sample consists of about 1.5 million clones, roughly 97% of them appearing once. The junction had 9 bases not matched to a gene; V was cut back by 8 bases and J by 2 bases. The CDR3 sequence is 16 residues long. Germline lookup yields CDR1 SGHRS and CDR2 YFSETQ. Regarding the study as a whole: Sample collection involved blood only; tissue repertoires are likely different. Clonotypes not shared had lower generation probabilities than those common to all four donors. Large depth notwithstanding, sorted-subset sequencing proved incomplete by rarefaction.

Of note for this clone: Its antigen is as yet unknown.

The rearrangement links TRBV5-1 to TRBJ2-3, with 12 bases that match TRBD1. The clonotype originates from a man under 40 in good health. Sequencing input: naive CD4+ T cells sorted from blood. Indicated subset: CD45RA+ positively selected. The CDR3 reads CASTRDRGHDTDTQYF. CDR3 DNA sequence: TGCGCCAGTACAAGGGACAGGGGGCACGACACAGATACGCAGTATTTT.